The 6 T cell receptor beta chains listed next were all sequenced from one sample in a study of PD-1 blockade in classical Hodgkin lymphoma. Generated by immunoSEQ multiplex PCR, the TCRdb table keeps only in-frame clones and is missing some. The sample holds about 36,000 clones, roughly three quarters seen once. Each and every patient relapsed after autologous stem cell transplantation, and patients got differing brentuximab vedotin exposure. The starting material was peripheral blood mononuclear cells (PBMCs), obtained before the second cycle of nivolumab. The origin of the receptors is a human donor with classical Hodgkin lymphoma.

The gene calls are TRBV7-2 and TRBJ2-4; maybe TRBD1 (5 bases). Trimming shortened V by 2 bases and J by 2 bases, and 13 bases separated the two germline ends. Germline CDR1 is SGHTA and CDR2 is FQGNSA. The CDR3 runs to 16 residues. The CDR3 nucleotides read TGTGCCAGCAGCTTACCAGGGCTTGGGACCAAAAACATTCAGTACTTC. Its translation is CASSLPGLGTKNIQYF.

The gene calls are TRBV2 and TRBJ2-1, with D maybe TRBD2 (6 bases). From germline, CDR1 is SNHLY and CDR2 FYNNEI. Trimming left V 4 bases short and J 3 bases short, with 13 bases between. The CDR3 is made up of 15 amino acids. In DNA, the CDR3 is TGTGCCAGCAGTGTAGATAAGACTAGCTACAATGAGCAGTTCTTC. Its protein is CASSVDKTSYNEQFF.

This clone has only one observation. The CDR3 spells CASSFGTMNTEAFF. CDR3 nucleotides: TGTGCCAGCAGCTTCGGGACCATGAACACTGAAGCTTTCTTT. The rearrangement joins TRBV7-2 to TRBJ1-1; a weak D match, TRBD1 (5 bases). The ends were cut back, 3 bases at V and 0 bases at J, with 8 bases in the middle. The CDR3 has 14 residues. Germline loops: CDR1 SGHTA, CDR2 FQGNSA.

This clone was observed a few times. This chain's CDR3 is CASSQARQGAGDTQYF. CDR3 coding DNA: TGCGCCAGCAGCCAAGCAAGACAGGGGGCGGGAGATACGCAGTATTTT. This sequence joins TRBV4-3 and TRBJ2-3, with 10 bases identical to TRBD1. The CDR3 runs to 16 residues. V lost 1 base to trimming and J lost 5 bases; unmatched junction nucleotides: 6. Per germline, CDR1 LGHNA and CDR2 YSLEER.

A single count supports this clone. V and J are TRBV4-3 and TRBJ1-3; TRBD1 matches 7 bases. The junction had 3 bases not matched to a gene; V was cut back by 0 bases and J by 1 base. Looked up from germline, CDR1 is LGHNA and CDR2 is YSLEER. This CDR3 contains 16 residues. CDR3 nucleotide sequence: TGCGCCAGCAGCCAAGATGGGACAGTGTCTGGAAACACCATATATTTT. Amino acids: CASSQDGTVSGNTIYF.

The chain combines TRBV10-3 with TRBJ1-5, with D possibly TRBD1 on 5 matching bases. Trimming took 0 bases from V and 6 from J, leaving 15 bases between them. The CDR3 sequence is 16 residues long. Germline CDR1 reads ENHRY; CDR2 reads SYGVKD. This CDR3 is CAISESAGIGGQPQHF. CDR3 sequence (DNA): TGTGCCATCAGTGAGTCGGCAGGGATAGGTGGTCAGCCCCAGCATTTT.